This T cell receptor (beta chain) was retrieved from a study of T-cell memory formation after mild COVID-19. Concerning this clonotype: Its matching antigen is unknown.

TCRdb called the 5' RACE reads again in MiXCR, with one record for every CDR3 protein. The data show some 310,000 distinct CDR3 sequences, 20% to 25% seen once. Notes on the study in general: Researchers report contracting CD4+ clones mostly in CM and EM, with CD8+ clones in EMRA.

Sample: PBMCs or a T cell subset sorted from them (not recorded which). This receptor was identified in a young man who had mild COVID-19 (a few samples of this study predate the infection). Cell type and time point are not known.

DNA of the CDR3: TGTGCCATCAGTGAGTCGATCACAGGGGAGGCCGGGGAGCTGTTTTTT. Protein: CAISESITGEAGELFF. The gene calls are TRBV10-3 and TRBJ2-2, with D perhaps matching TRBD1 (7 bases). Germline V gene lookup returns CDR1 ENHRY and CDR2 SYGVKD. Trimming removed 0 bases from V and 6 bases from J, with 14 bases in between. The length of the CDR3 is 16 residues.